The 27 T cell receptor beta chains below come from one sample, sequenced in a study of blood T cells in healthy people across ages. The use of a sample-barcoded 5' primer and a J-beta primer mix characterized a second PCR of about 6 to 12 cycles. TCRdb fed the 5' RACE reads into MiXCR, producing one record per CDR3 protein. The sample comprises over 1,500,000 distinct CDR3 sequences, approximately 39% of which are singletons, and around 23% rests with the top ten. Source material: blood. These receptors were taken from a human donor in good health.

V usage is TRBV20-1 and J usage is TRBJ2-1, with 11 bases fitting TRBD2. V lost 2 bases to trimming and J lost 4 bases; unmatched junction nucleotides: 4. The V gene's germline CDR1 is DFQATT and CDR2 SNEGSKA (reference sequence). This CDR3 is 15 amino acids long. The CDR3 region has the DNA TGCAGTGCTAGAACGGGACTAGCGGCTTACAATGAGCAGTTCTTC. It yields the protein CSARTGLAAYNEQFF.

This clonotype was seen repeatedly, ten times or more. The gene calls are TRBV6-2 or TRBV6-3 and TRBJ2-7; D may be TRBD2 (5 bases). Germline-derived CDR1 and CDR2 are MNHEY and SVGEGT. V lost 6 bases and J 5 bases, leaving 17 bases between the germline ends. The CDR3 is 14 residues long. The DNA for the CDR3 is TGTGCCAGCAGCCGCCTTGGTGGGAGTGACGAGCAGTACTTC. Translation: CASSRLGGSDEQYF.

The CDR3 loop reads CASSRLTRTDTQYF. The CDR3 nucleotides are TGTGCCAGCAGCAGGCTAACCCGCACAGATACGCAGTATTTT. The rearrangement uses TRBV3-1 and TRBJ2-3; D call uncertain. This CDR3 comprises 14 residues. The V and J ends lost 5 bases and 1 base respectively, with 10 bases between them. The germline V gene has CDR1 LGHDT and CDR2 YNNKEL (reference sequence).

With regard to this clonotype: At one boundary the junction diverges from the germline segment, which might be a read error. The V gene is TRBV6-5, the J gene TRBJ2-2, with 8 bases lining up with TRBD1. Per the germline V gene, CDR1 is MNHEY and CDR2 is SVGAGI. This CDR3 is built from 16 residues. The CDR3 is CASSYGQGLNTGELFF. The CDR3 DNA follows: TGTGCCAGTAGTTACGGACAGGGATTAAACACCGGGGAGCTGTTTTTT.

The chain combines TRBV5-6 with TRBJ2-6; D ambiguous. From germline, CDR1 is SGHDT and CDR2 YYEEEE. V gave up 5 bases and J gave up 0 bases, with 12 bases separating them. The CDR3 covers 16 residues. CDR3 bases: TGTGCCAGCAGTCTTCGATTGATCTCTGGGGCCAACGTCCTGACTTTC. Translating it yields CASSLRLISGANVLTF.

This chain connects TRBV7-2 to TRBJ2-7; 8 bases are shared with TRBD2. Losses at the gene ends were 5 bases for V and 0 bases for J; bases not matched to a gene: 12. Germline V gene data show CDR1 as SGHTA and CDR2 as FQGNSA. This CDR3 is built from 17 residues. The CDR3: CASSKAPSGSHSYEQYF. The DNA of the CDR3 is TGTGCCAGCAGCAAAGCGCCTAGCGGGTCGCACTCCTACGAGCAGTACTTC.

The chain is built from TRBV24-1 and TRBJ2-3; a weak D match, TRBD2 (5 bases). Germline values: CDR1 KGHDR, CDR2 SFDVKD. This CDR3 has 17 amino acids. V was pared by 3 bases and J by 3 bases, with 18 bases between. The chain's CDR3 is CATSDPFAGGLTDTQYF. CDR3 bases: TGTGCCACCAGTGATCCCTTTGCTGGCGGACTTACAGATACGCAGTATTTT.

This clonotype was detected only a few times. The CDR3 protein is CSARDAELGGKNIQYF. The DNA of the CDR3 is TGCAGTGCTAGAGATGCCGAGCTAGGAGGCAAAAACATTCAGTACTTC. This chain uses TRBV20-1 with TRBJ2-4; perhaps TRBD2 as D (5 bases). Germline values: CDR1 DFQATT, CDR2 SNEGSKA (reference sequence). V was clipped by 0 bases and J by 3 bases, with 15 bases between them. CDR3 length equals 16 residues.

The gene calls are TRBV11-1 and TRBJ2-3; no clear D. V shed 3 bases and J shed 2 bases, with 12 bases lying between them. The germline CDR1 and CDR2 sequences are SGHAT and FQDESV (reference sequence). The CDR3 length is 15 residues. CDR3 protein: CASSFQTRPTDTQYF. The CDR3 DNA sequence: TGTGCCAGCAGCTTCCAGACCCGGCCCACAGATACGCAGTATTTT.

The V gene is TRBV20-1, the J gene TRBJ2-7; D call uncertain. The CDR3 spans 15 residues. Trimming pared 0 bases from V and 2 bases from J, leaving 14 bases between. Germline V lookup: CDR1 DFQATT, CDR2 SNEGSKA (reference sequence). The CDR3 reads CSAREPLTGTYEQYF. The DNA for the CDR3 is TGCAGTGCTAGAGAACCCCTAACTGGGACCTACGAGCAGTACTTC.

This clonotype was seen a handful of times. This chain connects TRBV12-3 or TRBV12-4 to TRBJ2-5; the D gene is possibly TRBD2 (5 bases). V was shortened by 4 bases and J by 2 bases, with 14 bases between the two germline ends. This CDR3 region has 15 residues. The CDR3 nucleotides read TGTGCCAGCAGTTCCTCCCGGGGATCGCAAGAGACCCAGTACTTC. It yields the protein CASSSSRGSQETQYF.

The chain is built from TRBV7-9 and TRBJ1-2, with 7 positions matching TRBD1. This CDR3 comprises 16 residues. Germline trimming cut 4 bases from V and 1 base from J; bases unmatched to any gene: 9. CDR1 and CDR2 from the germline V gene are SEHNR and FQNEAQ (reference sequence). The CDR3 reads CASSSPERDSNYGYTF. CDR3 nucleotide sequence: TGTGCCAGCAGCTCTCCCGAGAGGGACAGTAACTATGGCTACACCTTC.

The chain has TRBV29-1 and TRBJ2-1; unclear D gene. V was pared by 2 bases and J by 6 bases, with 11 bases between. From germline, CDR1 is SQVTM and CDR2 ANQGSEA. The CDR3 is 13 residues long. For the CDR3, the DNA is TGCAGCGTTGAAAGCAGGCTCCCCAATGAGCAGTTCTTC. The encoded protein is CSVESRLPNEQFF.

The CDR3 coding sequence is TGTGCCAGCAGTTTTTCTCGTGTGAACACAGATACGCAGTATTTT. It translates to CASSFSRVNTDTQYF. This chain uses TRBV12-3 or TRBV12-4 with TRBJ2-3, with D unresolved. The V end lost 3 bases, the J end lost 2 bases, and 12 bases lay between the germline ends. The CDR3 is 15 amino acids.

The table lists this clonotype with a few counts. The rearrangement uses TRBV5-5 and TRBJ1-2, with D unresolved. The germline V gene encodes CDR1 SGHKS and CDR2 YYEKEE (reference sequence). Trimming took off 1 base at V and 4 bases at J, with 11 bases between the two ends. The CDR3 runs to 14 residues. In nucleotides, the CDR3 is TGTGCCAGCAGCTTGCGGGTAGAAGCCTATGGCTACACCTTC. Translation: CASSLRVEAYGYTF. Drawing the rest from reference TRBV5-5 and TRBJ1-2, the complete variable domain is DAGVTQSPTHLIKTRGQQVTLRCSPISGHKSVSWYQQVLGQGPQFIFQYYEKEERGRGNFPDRFSARQFPNYSSELNVNALLLGDSALYLCASSLRVEAYGYTFGSGTRLTVV.

The chain carries TRBV4-2 and TRBJ2-3, with 7 bases aligning to TRBD2. CDR1 and CDR2 from the germline V gene are LGHNA and YNFKEQ. The V segment lost 5 bases and the J segment 6 bases; nucleotides outside the gene matches: 11. This CDR3 spans 15 amino acids. Here the CDR3 DNA reads TGTGCCAGCAGCTGGGACTACGACAGACCTGATACGCAGTATTTT. Its translation is CASSWDYDRPDTQYF.

A word on this clonotype: At one boundary the junction diverges from the germline segment, which might be a read error. The J gene is TRBJ1-6, the V gene TRBV3-1; 8 bases match TRBD1. CDR3 length: 16 residues. Germline lookup yields CDR1 LGHDT and CDR2 YNNKEL (reference sequence). CDR3 region: CASGQLTGAYNSPLHF. CDR3 DNA: TGTGCCAGCGGCCAACTGACAGGGGCATATAATTCACCCCTCCACTTT.

The CDR3 region is CAGIYREGQPQHF. In DNA form, the CDR3 reads TGTGCCGGCATATACAGGGAAGGTCAGCCCCAGCATTTT. The rearrangement links TRBV2 to TRBJ1-5; the D gene is possibly TRBD1 (6 bases). Germline-derived CDR1 and CDR2 are SNHLY and FYNNEI. The CDR3 contains 13 residues. With 11 bases removed from V and 6 bases from J, the gap between germline ends came to 17 bases. Full variable domain (missing parts from reference TRBV2 and TRBJ1-5): EPEVTQTPSHQVTQMGQEVILRCVPISNHLYFYWYRQILGQKVEFLVSFYNNEISEKSEIFDDQFSVERPDGSNFTLKIRSTKLEDSAMYFCAGIYREGQPQHFGDGTRLSIL.

This chain links TRBV7-2 with TRBJ2-1; D might be TRBD2 (6 bases). Germline V gene lookup returns CDR1 SGHTA and CDR2 FQGNSA. The CDR3 loop spans 15 amino acids. V lost 7 bases to trimming and J lost 4 bases, with 17 bases between them. CDR3 DNA: TGTGCCAGCACCTTCTCCGGGCGGGAATACAATGAGCAGTTCTTC. Its translation is CASTFSGREYNEQFF.

This clonotype was seen a handful of times. The chain is built from TRBV7-9 and TRBJ2-7; weak D call: TRBD1 (5 bases). The CDR3 sequence is 12 residues long. Trimming pared 4 bases from V and 5 bases from J, leaving 9 bases between. Germline CDR1 reads SEHNR; CDR2 reads FQNEAQ (reference sequence). The CDR3 here is CASSSDRHEQYF. The CDR3 DNA reads as TGTGCCAGCAGCTCCGACAGACACGAGCAGTACTTC.

This chain uses TRBV12-3 or TRBV12-4 with TRBJ1-2; 7 nucleotides line up with TRBD1. V lost 5 bases and J lost 7; bases outside the gene matches: 7. The CDR3 consists of 13 residues. The CDR3 loop reads CASSRDREAGYTF. CDR3 DNA: TGTGCCAGCAGTCGTGACAGGGAAGCTGGCTACACCTTC.

This chain links TRBV15 with TRBJ2-1; 11 nucleotides agree with TRBD1. The J segment lost 4 bases and the V segment lost 0 bases, leaving 5 bases of the junction unmatched. The CDR3 runs to 17 residues. CDR1 and CDR2 (germline): LNHNV, YYDKDF (reference sequence). Written as DNA, the CDR3 is TGTGCCACCAGCAGAGATTTGGGGACAGGGGGATACAATGAGCAGTTCTTC. It codes for CATSRDLGTGGYNEQFF.

V usage is TRBV5-1 and J usage is TRBJ2-1; 10 nucleotides match TRBD2. V lost 4 bases and J lost 4; bases outside the gene matches: 11. The CDR3 is made up of 17 amino acids. CDR1 and CDR2 from the germline V gene are SGHRS and YFSETQ. This CDR3 is CASSPVRSSGGYNEQFF. The CDR3 nucleotides read TGCGCCAGCAGCCCTGTTCGGTCTAGCGGGGGTTACAATGAGCAGTTCTTC.

Notes on this clonotype: A junction end diverges from the germline sequence, so it may reflect a read error. The V and J genes are TRBV29-1 and TRBJ2-1; D gene uncertain. The CDR3 has 14 amino acids. CDR1 and CDR2 (germline): SQVTM, ANQGSEA. DNA of the CDR3: TGCGGCGTTGAAACTGGGCTTCTGATGGGTGAGCAGTTCTTC. This sequence encodes CGVETGLLMGEQFF.

This clonotype was picked up many times. CDR3 bases: TGCAGTGCTGCGATCCGGACAGCTCTCACAGATACGCAGTATTTT. Amino acid sequence: CSAAIRTALTDTQYF. V is TRBV20-1 and J is TRBJ2-3, with D tentatively TRBD1 (6 bases). The CDR3 sequence is 15 residues long. V was shortened by 5 bases and J by 2 bases, with 17 bases between the two germline ends. The germline gives CDR1 DFQATT, CDR2 SNEGSKA (reference sequence).

The V call is TRBV28, the J call TRBJ1-4, with 7 positions matching TRBD1. The V gene's germline CDR1 is MDHEN and CDR2 SYDVKM. V shed 5 bases and J 5 bases; nucleotides not matched to a gene: 8. The CDR3 spans 15 residues. The chain's CDR3 is CASSPPGQYNEKLFF. In DNA, the CDR3 is TGTGCCAGCAGTCCCCCGGGACAGTACAATGAAAAACTGTTTTTT.

CDR3 coding DNA: TGTGCCAGCAACATCAACAGGGAGGATGAGCAGTTCTTC. This codes for CASNINREDEQFF. The chain has TRBV7-9 and TRBJ2-1; D could derive from TRBD1 or TRBD2 (6 bases each). V shed 7 bases and J shed 8 bases, with 15 bases lying between them. CDR1 is SEHNR, CDR2 FQNEAQ, per germline (reference sequence). The CDR3 totals 13 residues.